Sequencing of this TCR beta chain was carried out in a study of glioma-infiltrating T cells. Using RNA template, CDR3s of TCR alpha and beta were amplified with iRepertoire arm-PCR. TCRdb re-called the multiplex PCR reads through MiXCR, storing one row per CDR3 protein. The data hold some 180,000 distinct CDR3 sequences, with 30% to 40% observed a single time. In germline, CDR1 is LGHDT, CDR2 YNNKEL (reference sequence). The length of the CDR3 is 14 residues. V was pared by 7 bases and J by 4 bases, with 8 bases of the junction left unmatched. Sequences were obtained from glioma tissue, nonneoplastic brain tissue, or PBMCs (not recorded which). The receptor's source is a human donor with low-grade glioma or glioblastoma, undergoing nonglioma brain surgery, or in good health (not recorded which). The chain links TRBV3-1 to TRBJ2-5, with 8 bases matching TRBD2. Here the CDR3 reads CASTRREESETQYF. The CDR3 DNA is TGTGCCAGCACTCGGCGGGAGGAATCAGAGACCCAGTACTTC.